The clone carrying this T cell receptor (beta chain) was seen at least ten times. This entry belongs to a study of metastatic and nonmetastatic thyroid tumors. This CDR3 region has 18 residues. Germline CDR1 is SGHTA and CDR2 is FQGNSA. V was pared by 4 bases and J by 0 bases, with 16 bases between. TCRdb reprocessed the PCR reads using MiXCR. In the table there are 13,000 or so clones, 27% of which are singletons. No treatment had been given to any patient before thyroid surgery. The sequencing input was tumor tissue. This clonotype was sampled from a female donor with papillary thyroid cancer or a benign thyroid nodule (not recorded which). Some clones in this sample may be carry-over from other donors' samples. This chain connects TRBV7-2 to TRBJ2-6; D not certain. The CDR3 sequence is CASSYLARPNSGANVLTF. CDR3 sequence (DNA): TGTGCCAGCAGCTACCTTGCCAGGCCAAACTCTGGGGCCAACGTCCTGACTTTC.